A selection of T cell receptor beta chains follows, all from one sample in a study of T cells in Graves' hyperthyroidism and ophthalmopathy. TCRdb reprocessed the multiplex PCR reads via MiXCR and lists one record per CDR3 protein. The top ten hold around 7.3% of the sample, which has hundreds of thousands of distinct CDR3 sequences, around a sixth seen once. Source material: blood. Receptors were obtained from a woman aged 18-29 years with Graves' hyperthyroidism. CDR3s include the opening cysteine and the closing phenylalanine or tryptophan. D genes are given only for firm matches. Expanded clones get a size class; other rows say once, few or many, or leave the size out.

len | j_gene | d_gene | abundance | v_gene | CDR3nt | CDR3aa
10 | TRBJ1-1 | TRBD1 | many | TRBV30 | TGTGCCTGCGGACAGGTTCAAGCTTTCTTT | CACGQVQAFF
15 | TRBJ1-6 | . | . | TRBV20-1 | TGCAGTGCTAGGAGGGTGAGCTCCTATAATTCACCCCTCCACTTT | CSARRVSSYNSPLHF
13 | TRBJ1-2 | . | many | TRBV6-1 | TGTGCCAGCAGTGAACAGGGCGTGGGGGGCTACACCTTC | CASSEQGVGGYTF
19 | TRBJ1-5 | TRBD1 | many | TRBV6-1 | TGTGCCAGCAGTGAAGTTGGTTACTACGGGACAGGGGGCGTCCAGCCCCAGCATTTT | CASSEVGYYGTGGVQPQHF
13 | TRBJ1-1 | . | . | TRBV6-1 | TGTGCCAGCACTAGCAGTCTGAACACTGAAGCTTTCTTT | CASTSSLNTEAFF
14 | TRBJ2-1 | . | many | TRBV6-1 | TGTGCCAGCAGTCCGGACTACTCCTACAATGAGCAGTTCTTC | CASSPDYSYNEQFF
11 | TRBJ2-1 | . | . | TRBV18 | TGTGCCAGCACGACCTTGAATGAGCAGTTCTTC | CASTTLNEQFF
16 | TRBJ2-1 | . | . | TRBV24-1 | TGTGCCACCAGTGATTCCCTGAGGCCCGACAACAATGAGCAGTTCTTC | CATSDSLRPDNNEQFF
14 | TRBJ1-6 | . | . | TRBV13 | TGTGCCAGCAGCTTAGGACTGGATAGTGGTTCCCTCCACTTT | CASSLGLDSGSLHF
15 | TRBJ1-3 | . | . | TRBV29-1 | TGCAGCGTTGAATGGGGGGGGGCTCCTGGAAACACCATATATTTT | CSVEWGGAPGNTIYF
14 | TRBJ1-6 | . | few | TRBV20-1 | TGCAGTGCTGGATCCGCAGGGGCAAATTCACCCCTCCACTTT | CSAGSAGANSPLHF